This entry concerns a single TCR beta chain. Using immunoSEQ multiplex PCR, the repertoire was profiled, and TCRdb retains in-frame clones only, with some absent. The profile covers some 110,000 clones, with approximately 94% appearing a single time and roughly 1.5% taken by the ten largest. The source of the sample is a study of siplizumab effects on memory and regulatory T cells. In germline, CDR1 is MNHEY, CDR2 SVGAGI. The CDR3 spans 14 residues. The V and J ends lost 0 bases and 2 bases respectively, with 7 bases between them. This receptor was taken from a human donor in good health. Sample: non-Treg CD4+ T cells sorted from blood. The rearrangement uses TRBV6-5 and TRBJ2-5; D unresolved. In nucleotides, the CDR3 is TGTGCCAGCAGTTACTCGACGTATCAAGAGACCCAGTACTTC. Translation gives CASSYSTYQETQYF.